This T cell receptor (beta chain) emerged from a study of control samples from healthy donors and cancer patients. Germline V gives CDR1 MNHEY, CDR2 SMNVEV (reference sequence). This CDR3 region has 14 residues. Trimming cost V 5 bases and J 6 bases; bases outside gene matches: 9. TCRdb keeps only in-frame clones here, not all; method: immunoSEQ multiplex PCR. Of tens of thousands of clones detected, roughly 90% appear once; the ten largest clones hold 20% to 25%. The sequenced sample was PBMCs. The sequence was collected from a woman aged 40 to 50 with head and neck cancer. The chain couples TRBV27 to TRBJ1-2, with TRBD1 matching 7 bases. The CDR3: CASSKTGFGDGYTF. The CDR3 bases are TGTGCCAGCAGTAAGACAGGGTTTGGGGATGGCTACACCTTC.